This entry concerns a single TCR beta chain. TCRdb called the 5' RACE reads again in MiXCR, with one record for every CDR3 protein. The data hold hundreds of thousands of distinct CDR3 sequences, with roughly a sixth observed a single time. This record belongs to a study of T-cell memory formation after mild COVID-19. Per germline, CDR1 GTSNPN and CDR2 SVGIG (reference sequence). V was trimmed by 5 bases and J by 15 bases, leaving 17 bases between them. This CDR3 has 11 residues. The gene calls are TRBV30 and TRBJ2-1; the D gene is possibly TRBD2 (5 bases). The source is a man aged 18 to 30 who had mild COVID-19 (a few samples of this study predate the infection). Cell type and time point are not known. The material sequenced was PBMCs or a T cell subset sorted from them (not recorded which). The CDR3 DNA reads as TGTGCCTGGGGGAGTAGTGGGGATCGGTTCTTC. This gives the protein CAWGSSGDRFF.